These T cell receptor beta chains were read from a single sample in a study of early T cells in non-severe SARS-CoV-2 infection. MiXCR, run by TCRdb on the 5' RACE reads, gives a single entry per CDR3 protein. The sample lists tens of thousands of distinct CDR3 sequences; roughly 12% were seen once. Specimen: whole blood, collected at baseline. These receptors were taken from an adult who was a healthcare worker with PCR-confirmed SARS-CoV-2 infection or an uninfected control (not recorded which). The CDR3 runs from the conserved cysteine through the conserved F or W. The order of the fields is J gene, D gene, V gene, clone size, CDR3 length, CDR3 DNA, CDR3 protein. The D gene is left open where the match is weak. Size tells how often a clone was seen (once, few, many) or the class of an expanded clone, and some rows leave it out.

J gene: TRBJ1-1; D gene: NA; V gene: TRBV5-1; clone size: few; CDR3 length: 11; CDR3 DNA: TGCGCCAGCAGCGGGGGACGAGAAGCTTTCTTT; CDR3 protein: CASSGGREAFF
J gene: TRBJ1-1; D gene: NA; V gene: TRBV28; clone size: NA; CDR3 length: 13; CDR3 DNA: TGTGCCAGCAGTTCACAGTTGAACACTGAAGCTTTCTTT; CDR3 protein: CASSSQLNTEAFF
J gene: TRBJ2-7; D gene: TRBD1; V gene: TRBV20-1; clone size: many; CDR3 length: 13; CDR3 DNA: TGCAGTGCACGACAGGGGGTTGCCTACGAGCAGTACTTC; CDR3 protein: CSARQGVAYEQYF
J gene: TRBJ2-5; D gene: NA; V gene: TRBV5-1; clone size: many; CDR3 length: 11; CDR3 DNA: TGCGCCAGCAGCCCGGATGGGACCCAGTACTTC; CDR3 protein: CASSPDGTQYF
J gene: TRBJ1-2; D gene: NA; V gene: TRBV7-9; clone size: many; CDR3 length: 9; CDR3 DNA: TGTGCCAGCGGAGACTTCTACACCTTC; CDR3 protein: CASGDFYTF
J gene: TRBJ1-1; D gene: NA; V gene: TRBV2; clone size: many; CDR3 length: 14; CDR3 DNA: TGTGCCAGCAATGCTCTGGACAGGAACACTGAAGCTTTCTTT; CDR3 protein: CASNALDRNTEAFF
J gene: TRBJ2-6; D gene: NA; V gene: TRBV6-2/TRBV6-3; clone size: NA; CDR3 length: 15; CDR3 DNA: TGTGCCAGCAGATCCCTCGGGGCTGGGGCCAACGTCCTGACTTTC; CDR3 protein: CASRSLGAGANVLTF
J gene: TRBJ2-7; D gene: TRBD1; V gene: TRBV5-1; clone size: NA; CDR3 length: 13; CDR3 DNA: TGCGCCAGCAGCCCGGGACAGATCTACGAGCAGTACTTC; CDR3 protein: CASSPGQIYEQYF
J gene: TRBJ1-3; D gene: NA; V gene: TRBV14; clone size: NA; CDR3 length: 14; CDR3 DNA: TGTGCCAGCAGCCGAATGGGCCCAAGCAACACCATATATTTT; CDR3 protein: CASSRMGPSNTIYF
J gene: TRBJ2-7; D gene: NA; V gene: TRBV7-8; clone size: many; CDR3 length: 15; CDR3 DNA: TGTGCCAGCAGCTTAGCCGACGAGGGGCCTTACGAGCAGTACTTC; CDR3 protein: CASSLADEGPYEQYF
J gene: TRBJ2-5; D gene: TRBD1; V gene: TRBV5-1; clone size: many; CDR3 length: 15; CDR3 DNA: TGCGCCAGCAGCTTTGCGACAGGGGCGACAGAGACCCAGTACTTC; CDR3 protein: CASSFATGATETQYF
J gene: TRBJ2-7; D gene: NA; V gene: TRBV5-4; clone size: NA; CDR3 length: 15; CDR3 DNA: TGTGCCAGCAGCCCGGACACAGGGTTCGGCTACGAGCAGTACTTC; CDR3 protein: CASSPDTGFGYEQYF
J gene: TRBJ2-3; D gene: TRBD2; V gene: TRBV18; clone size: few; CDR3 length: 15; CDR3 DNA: TGTGCCAGCTCCCGGACTAGCGGGAGCCCAGATACGCAGTATTTT; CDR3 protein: CASSRTSGSPDTQYF
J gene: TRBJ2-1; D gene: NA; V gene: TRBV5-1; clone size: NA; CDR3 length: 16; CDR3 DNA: TGCGCCAGCAGCTCCGGAGGTAGCGTATCCTACAATGAGCAGTTCTTC; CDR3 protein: CASSSGGSVSYNEQFF
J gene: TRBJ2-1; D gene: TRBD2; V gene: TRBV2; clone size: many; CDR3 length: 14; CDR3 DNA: TGTGCCAGCGGTGGACTAGAGGCCTACAATGAGCAGTTCTTC; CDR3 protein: CASGGLEAYNEQFF
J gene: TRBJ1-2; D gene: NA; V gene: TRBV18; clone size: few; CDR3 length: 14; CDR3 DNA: TGTGCCAGCTCACCACGAGATCACCCGGGGGGCTACACCTTC; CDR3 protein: CASSPRDHPGGYTF
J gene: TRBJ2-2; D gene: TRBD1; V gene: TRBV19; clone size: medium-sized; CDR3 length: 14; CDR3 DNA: TGTGCCAGTAAGGGACAGCTTGATACCGGGGAGCTGTTTTTT; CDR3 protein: CASKGQLDTGELFF
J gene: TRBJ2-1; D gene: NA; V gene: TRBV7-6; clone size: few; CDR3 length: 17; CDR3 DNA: TGTGCCAGCAGCTTAGCGCAGCCGACAGCATCCTACAATGAGCAGTTCTTC; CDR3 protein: CASSLAQPTASYNEQFF
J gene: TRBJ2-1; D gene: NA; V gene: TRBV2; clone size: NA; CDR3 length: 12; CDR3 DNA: TGTGCCAGCATGTCTAGCCTCAATGAGCAGTTCTTC; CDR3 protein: CASMSSLNEQFF
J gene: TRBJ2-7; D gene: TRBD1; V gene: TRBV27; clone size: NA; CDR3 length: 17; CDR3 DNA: TGTGCCAGCAGCCCTGGACAGGGATGGCCCTCGTACTACGAGCAGTACTTC; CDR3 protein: CASSPGQGWPSYYEQYF
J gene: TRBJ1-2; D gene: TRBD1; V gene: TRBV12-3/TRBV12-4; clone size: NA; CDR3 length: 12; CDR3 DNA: TGTGCCAGCATCGGACAGGGTGATGGCTACACCTTC; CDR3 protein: CASIGQGDGYTF
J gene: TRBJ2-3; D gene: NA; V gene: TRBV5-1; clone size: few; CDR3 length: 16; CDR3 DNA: TGCGCCAGCAGCTTGGAAGGTCACCCCGACACAGATACGCAGTATTTT; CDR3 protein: CASSLEGHPDTDTQYF
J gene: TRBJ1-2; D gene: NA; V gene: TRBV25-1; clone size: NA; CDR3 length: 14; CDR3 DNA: TGTGCCAGCAGTGAACGCCGGGTCATCGGTGGCTACACCTTC; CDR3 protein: CASSERRVIGGYTF
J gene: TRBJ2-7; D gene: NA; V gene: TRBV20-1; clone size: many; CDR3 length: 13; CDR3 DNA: TGCAGTGCTAGAGATTCGGGAGTAGGCGAGCAGTACTTC; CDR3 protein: CSARDSGVGEQYF
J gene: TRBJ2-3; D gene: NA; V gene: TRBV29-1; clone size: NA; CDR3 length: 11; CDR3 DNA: TGCAGCGTTGTTGGCACAGATACGCAGTATTTT; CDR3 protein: CSVVGTDTQYF
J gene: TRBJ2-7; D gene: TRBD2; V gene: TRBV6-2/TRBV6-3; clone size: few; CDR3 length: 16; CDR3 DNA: TGTGCCAGCAGTTACTCGATTGGGACTAGCGGGAGCGAGCAGTACTTC; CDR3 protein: CASSYSIGTSGSEQYF
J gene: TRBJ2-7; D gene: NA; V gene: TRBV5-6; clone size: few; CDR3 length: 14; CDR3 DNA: TGTGCCAGCAGCTTGGGGACACCTTCCTACGAGCAGTACTTC; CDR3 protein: CASSLGTPSYEQYF
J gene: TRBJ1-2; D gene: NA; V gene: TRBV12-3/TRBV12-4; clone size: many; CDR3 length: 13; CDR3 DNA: TGTGCCAGCAGCTGGGGAGGGTCGAATGGCTACACCTTC; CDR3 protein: CASSWGGSNGYTF
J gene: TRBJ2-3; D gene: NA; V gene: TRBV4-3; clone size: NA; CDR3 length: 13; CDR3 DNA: TGCGCCAGCAGCCAATCAGGGGCAGATACGCAGTATTTT; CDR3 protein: CASSQSGADTQYF
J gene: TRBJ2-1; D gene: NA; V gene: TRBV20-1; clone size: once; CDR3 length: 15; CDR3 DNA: TGCAGTGCTAGTCTGGCGGGGGCCTCCTACAATGAGCAGTTCTTC; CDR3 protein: CSASLAGASYNEQFF
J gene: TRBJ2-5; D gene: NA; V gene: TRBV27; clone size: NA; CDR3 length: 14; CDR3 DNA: TGTGCCAGCAGATCCTGGGCCCGCCAAGAGACCCGGTACTTC; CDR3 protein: CASRSWARQETRYF